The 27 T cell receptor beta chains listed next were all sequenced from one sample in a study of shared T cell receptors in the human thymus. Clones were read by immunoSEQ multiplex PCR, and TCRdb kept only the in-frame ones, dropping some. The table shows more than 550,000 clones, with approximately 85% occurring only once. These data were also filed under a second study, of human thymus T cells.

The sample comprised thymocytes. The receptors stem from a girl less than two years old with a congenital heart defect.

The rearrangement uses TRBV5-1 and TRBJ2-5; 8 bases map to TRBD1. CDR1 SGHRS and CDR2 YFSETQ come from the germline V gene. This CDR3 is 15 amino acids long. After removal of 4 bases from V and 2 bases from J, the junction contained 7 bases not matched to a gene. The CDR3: CASSLVYRGQETQYF. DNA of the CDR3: TGCGCCAGCAGCCTAGTATACAGGGGGCAAGAGACCCAGTACTTC.

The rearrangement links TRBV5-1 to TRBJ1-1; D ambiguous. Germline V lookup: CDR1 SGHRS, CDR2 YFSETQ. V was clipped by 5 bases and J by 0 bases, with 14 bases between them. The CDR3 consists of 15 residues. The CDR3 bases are TGCGCCAGCAGTCCTCAAGCAGGTTTGAACACTGAAGCTTTCTTT. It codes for CASSPQAGLNTEAFF.

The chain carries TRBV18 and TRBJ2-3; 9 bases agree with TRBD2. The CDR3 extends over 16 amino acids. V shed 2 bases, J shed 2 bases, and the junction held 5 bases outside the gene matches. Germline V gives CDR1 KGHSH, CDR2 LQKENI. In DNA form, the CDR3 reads TGTGCCAGCTCACCATTCCTAGCGGGGAACACAGATACGCAGTATTTT. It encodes CASSPFLAGNTDTQYF.

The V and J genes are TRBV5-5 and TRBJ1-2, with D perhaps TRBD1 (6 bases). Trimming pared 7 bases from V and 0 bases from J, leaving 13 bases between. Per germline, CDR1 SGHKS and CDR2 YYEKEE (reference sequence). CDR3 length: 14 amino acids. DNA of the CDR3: TGTGCCAGCCGGACAGAGCACGCTAACTATGGCTACACCTTC. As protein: CASRTEHANYGYTF.

In DNA, the CDR3 is TGTGCCAGCAGCAAAGACAGGCCCACCCGCATCTATAATTCACCCCTCCACTTT. It is translated as CASSKDRPTRIYNSPLHF. J is TRBJ1-6 and V is TRBV5-6; the D gene is possibly TRBD1 (6 bases). The CDR3 is made up of 18 amino acids. CDR1 SGHDT and CDR2 YYEEEE come from the germline V gene. Trimming took 4 bases from V and 3 from J, leaving 20 bases between them.

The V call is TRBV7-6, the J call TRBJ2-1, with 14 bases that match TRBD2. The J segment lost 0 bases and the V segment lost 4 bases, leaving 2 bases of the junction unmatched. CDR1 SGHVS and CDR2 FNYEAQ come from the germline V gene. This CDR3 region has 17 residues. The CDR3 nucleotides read TGTGCCAGCAGCTCCGGGACTAGCGGGAGCTCCTACAATGAGCAGTTCTTC. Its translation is CASSSGTSGSSYNEQFF. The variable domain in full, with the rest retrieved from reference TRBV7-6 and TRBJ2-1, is GAGVSQSPRYKVTKRGQDVALRCDPISGHVSLYWYRQALGQGPEFLTYFNYEAQQDKSGLPNDRFSAERPEGSISTLTIQRTEQRDSAMYRCASSSGTSGSSYNEQFFGPGTRLTVL.

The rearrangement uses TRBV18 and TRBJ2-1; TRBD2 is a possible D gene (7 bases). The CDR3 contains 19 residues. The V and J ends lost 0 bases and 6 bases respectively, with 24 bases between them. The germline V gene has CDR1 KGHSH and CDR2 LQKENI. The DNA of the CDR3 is TGTGCCAGCTCACCACCTTTTAGGAATTTGGGGGGGCCGTTCAATGAGCAGTTCTTC. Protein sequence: CASSPPFRNLGGPFNEQFF.

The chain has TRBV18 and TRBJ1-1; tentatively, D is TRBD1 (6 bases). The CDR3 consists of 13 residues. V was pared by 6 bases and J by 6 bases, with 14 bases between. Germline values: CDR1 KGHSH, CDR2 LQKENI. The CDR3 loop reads CASSNHEGAEAFF. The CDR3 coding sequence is TGTGCCAGCTCCAACCACGAGGGGGCTGAAGCTTTCTTT.

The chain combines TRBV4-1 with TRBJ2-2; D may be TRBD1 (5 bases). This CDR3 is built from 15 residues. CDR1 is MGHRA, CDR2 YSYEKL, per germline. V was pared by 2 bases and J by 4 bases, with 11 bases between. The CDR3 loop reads CASSQRGFGTGELFF. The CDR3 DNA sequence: TGCGCCAGCAGCCAAAGGGGCTTCGGCACCGGGGAGCTGTTTTTT.

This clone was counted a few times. As DNA, the CDR3 is TGCGCCAGCAGCCAAGATGTCAGTTCTGTAGAGACCCAGTACTTC. Translating it yields CASSQDVSSVETQYF. The chain carries TRBV4-1 and TRBJ2-5, with D unresolved. The CDR3 runs 15 residues. V shed 0 bases and J shed 4 bases, with 12 bases lying between them. Germline CDR1 reads MGHRA; CDR2 reads YSYEKL.

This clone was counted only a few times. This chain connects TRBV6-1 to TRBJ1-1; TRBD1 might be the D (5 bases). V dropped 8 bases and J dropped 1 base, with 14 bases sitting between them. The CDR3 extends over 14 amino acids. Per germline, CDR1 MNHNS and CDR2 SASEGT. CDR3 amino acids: CASSGGEKNTEAFF. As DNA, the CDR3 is TGTGCCAGCTCGGGGGGGGAAAAGAACACTGAAGCTTTCTTT.

Here the CDR3 reads CASSMWTGQLNTEAFF. The CDR3, as DNA: TGCGCCAGCAGCATGTGGACAGGTCAACTTAACACTGAAGCTTTCTTT. The chain joins TRBV5-1 to TRBJ1-1; TRBD1 aligns across 7 bases. Unmatched junction bases numbered 11, after V lost 4 bases and J lost 2 bases. The CDR3 covers 16 residues. CDR1 and CDR2 (germline): SGHRS, YFSETQ.

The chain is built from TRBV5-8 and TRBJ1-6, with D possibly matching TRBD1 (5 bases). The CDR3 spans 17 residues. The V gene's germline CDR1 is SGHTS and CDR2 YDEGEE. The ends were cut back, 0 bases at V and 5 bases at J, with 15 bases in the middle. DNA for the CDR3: TGTGCCAGCAGCTTGGGGGGGGTGGCAGCTAATAATTCACCCCTCCACTTT. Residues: CASSLGGVAANNSPLHF.

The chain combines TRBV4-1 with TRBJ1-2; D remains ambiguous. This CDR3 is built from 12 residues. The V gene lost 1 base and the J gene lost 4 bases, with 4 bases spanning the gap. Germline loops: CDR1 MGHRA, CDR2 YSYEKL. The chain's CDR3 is CASSQASYGYTF. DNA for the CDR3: TGCGCCAGCAGCCAAGCCTCCTATGGCTACACCTTC.

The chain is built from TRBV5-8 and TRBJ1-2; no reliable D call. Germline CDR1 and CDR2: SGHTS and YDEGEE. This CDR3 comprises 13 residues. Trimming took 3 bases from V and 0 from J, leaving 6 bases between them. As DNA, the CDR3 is TGTGCCAGCAGCTCACAAGCTAACTATGGCTACACCTTC. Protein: CASSSQANYGYTF.

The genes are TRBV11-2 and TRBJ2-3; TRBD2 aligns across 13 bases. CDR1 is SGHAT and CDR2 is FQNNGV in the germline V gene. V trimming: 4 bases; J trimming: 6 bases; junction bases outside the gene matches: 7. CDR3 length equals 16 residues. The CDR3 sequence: CASSSGLAGAMDTQYF. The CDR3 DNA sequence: TGTGCCAGCAGCTCCGGACTAGCGGGGGCCATGGATACGCAGTATTTT.

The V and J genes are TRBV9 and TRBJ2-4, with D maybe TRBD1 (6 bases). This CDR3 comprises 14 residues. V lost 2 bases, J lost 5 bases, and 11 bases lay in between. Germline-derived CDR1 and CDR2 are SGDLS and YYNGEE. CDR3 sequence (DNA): TGTGCCAGCAGCGTCGGAGACAGGCAAAACATTCAGTACTTC. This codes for CASSVGDRQNIQYF.

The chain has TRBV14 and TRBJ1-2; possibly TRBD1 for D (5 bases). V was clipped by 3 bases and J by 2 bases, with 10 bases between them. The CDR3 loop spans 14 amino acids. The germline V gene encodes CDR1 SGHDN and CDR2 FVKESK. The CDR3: CASSHGGLNYGYTF. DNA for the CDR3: TGTGCCAGCAGCCACGGGGGTCTCAACTATGGCTACACCTTC.

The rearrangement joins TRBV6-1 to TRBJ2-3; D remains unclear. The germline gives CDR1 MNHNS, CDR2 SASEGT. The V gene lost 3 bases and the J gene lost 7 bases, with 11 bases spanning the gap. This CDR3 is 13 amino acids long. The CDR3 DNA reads TGTGCCAGCAGTGAGAGCGAACTAAATACGCAGTATTTT. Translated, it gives CASSESELNTQYF.

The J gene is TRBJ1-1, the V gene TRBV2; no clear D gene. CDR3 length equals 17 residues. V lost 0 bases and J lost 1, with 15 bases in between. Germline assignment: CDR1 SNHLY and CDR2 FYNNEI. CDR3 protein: CASSEALQAPSNTEAFF. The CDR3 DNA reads TGTGCCAGCAGTGAAGCGCTGCAGGCCCCTTCGAACACTGAAGCTTTCTTT.

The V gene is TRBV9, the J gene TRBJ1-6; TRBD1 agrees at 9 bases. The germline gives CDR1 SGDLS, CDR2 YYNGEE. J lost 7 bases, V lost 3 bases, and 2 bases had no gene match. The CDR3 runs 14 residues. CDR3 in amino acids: CASSDDRGNSPLHF. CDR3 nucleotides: TGTGCCAGCAGCGACGACAGGGGGAATTCACCCCTCCACTTT.

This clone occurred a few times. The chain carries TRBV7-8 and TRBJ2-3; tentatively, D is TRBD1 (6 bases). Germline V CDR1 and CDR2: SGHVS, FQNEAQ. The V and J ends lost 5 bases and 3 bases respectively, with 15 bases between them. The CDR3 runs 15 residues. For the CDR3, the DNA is TGTGCCAGCAGCGCAATTAAACAGGGTACAGATACGCAGTATTTT. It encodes CASSAIKQGTDTQYF.

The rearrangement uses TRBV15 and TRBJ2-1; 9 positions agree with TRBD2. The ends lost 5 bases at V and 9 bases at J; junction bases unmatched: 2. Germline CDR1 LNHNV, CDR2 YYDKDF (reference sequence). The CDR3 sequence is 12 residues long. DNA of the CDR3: TGTGCCACCAGCTCACTAGCGGGTGAGCAGTTCTTC. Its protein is CATSSLAGEQFF.

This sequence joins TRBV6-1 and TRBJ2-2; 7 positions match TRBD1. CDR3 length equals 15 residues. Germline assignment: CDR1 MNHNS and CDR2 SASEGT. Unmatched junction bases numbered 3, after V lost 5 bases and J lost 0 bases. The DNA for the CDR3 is TGTGCCAGCAGTACAGGGGCAACGAACACCGGGGAGCTGTTTTTT. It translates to CASSTGATNTGELFF.

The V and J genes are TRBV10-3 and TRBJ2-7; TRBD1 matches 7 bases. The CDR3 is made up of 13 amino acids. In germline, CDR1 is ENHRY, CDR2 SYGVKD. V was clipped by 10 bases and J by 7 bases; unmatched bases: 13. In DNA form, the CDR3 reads TGTGCCACCAAACAGGGGCTGGTTTATGAGCAGTACTTC. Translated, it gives CATKQGLVYEQYF.

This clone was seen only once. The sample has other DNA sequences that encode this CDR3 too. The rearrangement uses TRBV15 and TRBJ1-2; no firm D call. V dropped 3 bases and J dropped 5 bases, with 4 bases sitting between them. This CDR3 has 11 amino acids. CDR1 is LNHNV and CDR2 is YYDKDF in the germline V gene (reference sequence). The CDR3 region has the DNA TGTGCCACCAGCAGTTCATATGGCTACACCTTC. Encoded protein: CATSSSYGYTF. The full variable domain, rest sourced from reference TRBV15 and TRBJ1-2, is DAMVIQNPRYQVTQFGKPVTLSCSQTLNHNVMYWYQQKSSQAPKLLFHYYDKDFNNEADTPDNFQSRRPNTSFCFLDIRSPGLGDTAMYLCATSSSYGYTFGSGTRLTVV.

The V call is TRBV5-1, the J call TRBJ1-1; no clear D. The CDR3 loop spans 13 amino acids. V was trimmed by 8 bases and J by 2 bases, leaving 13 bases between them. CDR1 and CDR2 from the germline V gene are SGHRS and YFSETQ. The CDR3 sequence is CASGGGVNTEAFF. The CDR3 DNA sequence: TGCGCCAGTGGAGGTGGGGTAAACACTGAAGCTTTCTTT.